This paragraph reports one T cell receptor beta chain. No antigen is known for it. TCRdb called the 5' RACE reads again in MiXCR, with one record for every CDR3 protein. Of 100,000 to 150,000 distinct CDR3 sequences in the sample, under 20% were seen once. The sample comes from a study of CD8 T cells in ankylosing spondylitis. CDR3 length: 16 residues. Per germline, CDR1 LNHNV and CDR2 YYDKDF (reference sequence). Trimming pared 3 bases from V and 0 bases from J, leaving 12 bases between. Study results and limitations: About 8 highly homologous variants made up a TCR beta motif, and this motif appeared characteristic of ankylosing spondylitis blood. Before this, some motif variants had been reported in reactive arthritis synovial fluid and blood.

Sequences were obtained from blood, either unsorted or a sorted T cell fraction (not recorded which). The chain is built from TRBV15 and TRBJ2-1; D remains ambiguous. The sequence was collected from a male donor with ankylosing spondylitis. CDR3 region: CATSSRVPSSYNEQFF. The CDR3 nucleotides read TGTGCCACCAGCAGCCGGGTCCCTAGCTCCTACAATGAGCAGTTCTTC.